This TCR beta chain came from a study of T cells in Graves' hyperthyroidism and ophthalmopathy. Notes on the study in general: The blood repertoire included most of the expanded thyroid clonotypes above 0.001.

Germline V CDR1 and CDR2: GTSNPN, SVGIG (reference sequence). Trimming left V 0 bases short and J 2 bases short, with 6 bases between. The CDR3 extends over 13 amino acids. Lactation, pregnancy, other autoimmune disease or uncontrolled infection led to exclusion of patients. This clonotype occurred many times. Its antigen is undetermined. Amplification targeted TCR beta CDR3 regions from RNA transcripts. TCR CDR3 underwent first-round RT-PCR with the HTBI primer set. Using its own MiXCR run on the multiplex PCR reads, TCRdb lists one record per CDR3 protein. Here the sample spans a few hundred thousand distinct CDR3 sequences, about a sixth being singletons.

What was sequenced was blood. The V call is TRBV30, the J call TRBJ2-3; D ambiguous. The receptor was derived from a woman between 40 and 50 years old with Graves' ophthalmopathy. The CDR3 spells CAWSVGTTDTQYF. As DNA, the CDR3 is TGTGCCTGGAGTGTAGGTACCACAGATACGCAGTATTTT.